A single sample is the source of the 8 T cell receptor beta chains below, sequenced in a study of technical replicates of blood from a few donors (dated by TCRdb to the late 2010s). The method behind the library was the immunoSEQ multiplex PCR assay. Not all clones reach the TCRdb copy of this immuneACCESS table, which keeps in-frame sequences only. Checked studies attribute under half of the gap to unresolved V genes and leave the rest unexplained. The sample records 65,000 to 80,000 clones, around 92% of which are singletons. About 0.37% of the sample belongs to the ten largest clones. Specimen: T cells isolated from PBMCs. The receptor set was obtained from a human donor in good health.

V usage is TRBV6-5 and J usage is TRBJ2-3; D is unclear. The CDR3 spans 15 residues. V dropped 0 bases and J dropped 0 bases, with 7 bases sitting between them. CDR1 and CDR2 (germline): MNHEY, SVGAGI. The CDR3 bases are TGTGCCAGCAGTTACTCGGCCGCTAGCACAGATACGCAGTATTTT. This codes for CASSYSAASTDTQYF.

The V call is TRBV6-1, the J call TRBJ2-3, with 10 positions matching TRBD2. CDR1 is MNHNS, CDR2 SASEGT, per germline. Trimming at V came to 1 base and at J to 1 base, leaving 17 bases not matched to a gene. The CDR3 runs 21 residues. The CDR3 here is CASSEVPSGSGGGLGTDTQYF. CDR3 DNA: TGTGCCAGCAGTGAAGTCCCTAGCGGGAGTGGGGGGGGTCTAGGCACAGATACGCAGTATTTT.

CDR3 loop: CASTQRVSNQPQHF. CDR3 nucleotides: TGTGCCAGCACTCAGCGAGTTAGCAATCAGCCCCAGCATTTT. The J gene is TRBJ1-5, the V gene TRBV28, with D hard to call. In germline, CDR1 is MDHEN, CDR2 SYDVKM. Deletions cut 7 bases from V and 0 bases from J, with 10 bases between. The CDR3 spans 14 residues.

This sequence joins TRBV19 and TRBJ1-5; D might be TRBD1 (6 bases). Germline CDR1 LNHDA, CDR2 SQIVND (reference sequence). This CDR3 contains 14 residues. The V gene lost 5 bases and the J gene lost 5 bases, with 13 bases spanning the gap. The CDR3 is CASSAWTDDQPQHF. DNA for the CDR3: TGTGCCAGTAGTGCCTGGACAGATGATCAGCCCCAGCATTTT.

The chain couples TRBV21-1 to TRBJ1-3. TRBV21-1 has pseudogene status. This CDR3 spans 15 amino acids. DNA for the CDR3: TGTGCCAGCAGCGGGGGAGGACAATCCGGAAACACCATATATTTT. This codes for CASSGGGQSGNTIYF.

The rearrangement uses TRBV19 and TRBJ2-1, with D possibly matching TRBD2 (6 bases). The V gene lost 9 bases and the J gene lost 0 bases, with 9 bases spanning the gap. The CDR3 has 13 amino acids. Germline V gene lookup returns CDR1 LNHDA and CDR2 SQIVND (reference sequence). CDR3 sequence reads: CASLAASYNEQFF. The DNA for the CDR3 is TGTGCCAGCTTAGCGGCCTCCTACAATGAGCAGTTCTTC.

The chain employs TRBV7-3 and TRBJ1-1; D is undetermined. The V gene's germline CDR1 is SGHTA and CDR2 FQGTGA. The CDR3 runs 13 residues. V lost 5 bases, J lost 3 bases, and 10 bases lay in between. This chain's CDR3 is CASSDTVYTEAFF. As DNA, the CDR3 is TGTGCCAGCAGCGATACAGTATACACTGAAGCTTTCTTT. The full variable domain, its missing parts supplied by reference TRBV7-3 and TRBJ1-1, is GAGVSQTPSNKVTEKGKYVELRCDPISGHTALYWYRQSLGQGPEFLIYFQGTGAADDSGLPNDRFFAVRPEGSVSTLKIQRTERGDSAVYLCASSDTVYTEAFFGQGTRLTVV.

There are a few counts of this clone. The J gene is TRBJ1-2, the V gene TRBV29-1; the match to TRBD1 covers 9 bases. The CDR3 runs to 13 residues. The V segment lost 6 bases and the J segment 8 bases; nucleotides outside the gene matches: 10. Germline assignment: CDR1 SQVTM and CDR2 ANQGSEA. CDR3 DNA sequence: TGCAGCGTGGTAACCGGGACAGGGAACGGCTACACCTTC. This translates into CSVVTGTGNGYTF.